This T cell receptor (beta chain) was sequenced during a study of human thymus T cells. Broader study findings: Thymic repertoires overlap heavily among unrelated individuals, related research has reported. Among thymic and blood repertoires, usage of V and J genes appeared biased.

From resections taken during corrective heart surgery, the thymus tissue was obtained. With respect to this clone: Antigen unknown.

This CDR3 comprises 19 residues. The J segment lost 1 base and the V segment lost 1 base, leaving 11 bases of the junction unmatched. CDR1 and CDR2 (germline): MNHEY, SMNVEV (reference sequence). Libraries were prepared by immunoSEQ multiplex PCR; TCRdb keeps only in-frame clonotypes and omits some of them. The sample lists 78,000 or so clones, around 96% occurring once. The chain employs TRBV27 and TRBJ1-5; 9 bases are a match to TRBD1. The specimen sequenced was thymus tissue. The source is a boy less than two years old with a congenital heart defect but otherwise immunologically healthy. In DNA form, the CDR3 reads TGTGCCAGCAGTTTATTTGGGTACAGGGGGCAGGGGAGCAATCAGCCCCAGCATTTT. This gives the protein CASSLFGYRGQGSNQPQHF.